The 5 T cell receptor beta chains given below trace back to one sample, sequenced in a study of shared clonotypes between healthy human individuals (dated by TCRdb to the early 2020s). The library was generated by the immunoSEQ multiplex PCR assay. The immuneACCESS repertoire file appears here via TCRdb, limited to in-frame rearrangements. These files lack a portion of the clones; in checked studies, under half of the deficit traces to unresolved V genes, and the cause of the others is not known. This sample is represented by approximately 1.4 million clones; 95% to 99% of them were singletons. 0.4% to 0.55% of the sample lies in the top ten. The sequenced sample was naive CD4+ T cells sorted from blood. The cell subset or site tag for this specimen amounts to: CD45RA+ positively selected. All receptors derive from a man between 25 and 39 years old in good health.

The chain is built from TRBV29-1 and TRBJ2-3; D perhaps matches TRBD2 (6 bases). This CDR3 has 11 residues. Germline lookup yields CDR1 SQVTM and CDR2 ANQGSEA. DNA for the CDR3: TGCAGTGGGACTGAGGGAGATACGCAGTATTTT. Translation gives CSGTEGDTQYF.

This sequence joins TRBV28 and TRBJ2-4; 7 positions match TRBD1. Per the germline V gene, CDR1 is MDHEN and CDR2 is SYDVKM. CDR3 length equals 17 residues. V was clipped by 5 bases and J by 4 bases; unmatched bases: 14. DNA of the CDR3: TGTGCCAGCAGTCGAGAACAGGGGCCCGGGGTGAAAAACATTCAGTACTTC. Protein sequence: CASSREQGPGVKNIQYF.

V and J are TRBV5-1 and TRBJ1-1, with 8 bases fitting TRBD1. Germline V gene data show CDR1 as SGHRS and CDR2 as YFSETQ. V lost 0 bases to trimming and J lost 1 base; unmatched junction nucleotides: 11. The CDR3 has 18 amino acids. The CDR3 DNA reads TGCGCCAGCAGCTTGGGAGGCCTTAGACAGGGGAAGAACACTGAAGCTTTCTTT. This sequence encodes CASSLGGLRQGKNTEAFF. The full variable domain, its missing parts supplied by reference TRBV5-1 and TRBJ1-1, is KAGVTQTPRYLIKTRGQQVTLSCSPISGHRSVSWYQQTPGQGLQFLFEYFSETQRNKGNFPGRFSGRQFSNSRSEMNVSTLELGDSALYLCASSLGGLRQGKNTEAFFGQGTRLTVV.

The chain employs TRBV2 and TRBJ1-1, with TRBD1 matching 7 bases. Losses at the gene ends were 6 bases for V and 0 bases for J; bases not matched to a gene: 13. This CDR3 is built from 17 residues. CDR1 and CDR2 from the germline V gene are SNHLY and FYNNEI. The CDR3 sequence: CASSKRGDSRLNTEAFF. CDR3 sequence (DNA): TGTGCCAGCAGCAAAAGGGGGGACAGCCGCTTGAACACTGAAGCTTTCTTT.

The chain recombines TRBV21-1 with TRBJ2-2; the table's D call, TRBD2, was not checked against the DNA. TRBV21-1 is a pseudogene segment. CDR3 length: 15 residues. CDR3 in amino acids: CASSLEAGVPGELFF. The CDR3 DNA reads TGTGCCAGCAGCTTAGAGGCGGGAGTTCCCGGGGAGCTGTTTTTT.